This T cell receptor (beta chain) was identified in a study of human T cells and chemical hapten exposure. The time point here: pre-sensitization, week 0. The treatment denotes: therapeutic diphenylcyclopropenone sensitization with weekly scalp DPC. This CDR3 has 15 residues. Germline V lookup: CDR1 SGHTS, CDR2 YDEGEE. V shed 5 bases, J shed 4 bases, and the junction held 9 bases outside the gene matches. Notes on the study in general: The study found that PT1 expanded TCR counts correlated positively with patch test score.

This clonotype occurred many times. Its antigen is currently unknown. MiXCR, run by TCRdb on the RACE reads, gives a single entry per CDR3 protein. The repertoire holds some 70,000 distinct CDR3 sequences, 9.5% to 12% seen once, with 5% to 5.5% in the top ten. The rearrangement links TRBV5-8 to TRBJ1-5; the match to TRBD1 covers 7 bases. The TCR sequence derives from a woman in her 50s with alopecia areata. Some clones in this sample may be carry-over from other donors' samples. The specimen comprised whole blood, sampled in connection with sensitization to the hapten diphenylcyclopropenone (DPC). The CDR3 sequence: CASRGGQEGNQPQHF. CDR3 in DNA: TGTGCCAGCAGAGGAGGACAGGAGGGGAATCAGCCCCAGCATTTT.